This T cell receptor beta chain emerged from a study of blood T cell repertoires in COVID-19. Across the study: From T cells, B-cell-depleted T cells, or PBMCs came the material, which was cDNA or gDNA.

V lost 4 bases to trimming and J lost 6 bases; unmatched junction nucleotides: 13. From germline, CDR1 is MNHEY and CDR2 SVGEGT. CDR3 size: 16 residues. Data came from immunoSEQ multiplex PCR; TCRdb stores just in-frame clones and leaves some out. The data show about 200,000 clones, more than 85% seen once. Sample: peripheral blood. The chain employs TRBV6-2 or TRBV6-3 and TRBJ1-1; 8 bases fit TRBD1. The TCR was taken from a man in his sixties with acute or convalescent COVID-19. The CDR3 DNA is TGTGCCAGCAGTTTAGACAGGGGTCATCCGCCCTCTGAAGCTTTCTTT. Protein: CASSLDRGHPPSEAFF.